These 11 T cell receptor beta chains came from one sample sequenced in a study of T cells after yellow fever vaccination. TCRdb independently ran MiXCR on the 5' RACE reads; one entry per CDR3 protein. This table holds some 600,000 distinct CDR3 sequences, about 12% found once. This specimen was PBMCs, taken on the day of the yellow fever booster vaccination. Receptors originate from a man aged 30-40 years who received the YFV17D yellow fever vaccine.

The rearrangement links TRBV30 to TRBJ2-3; 13 bases map to TRBD2. The germline CDR1 and CDR2 sequences are GTSNPN and SVGIG (reference sequence). Losses at the gene ends were 7 bases for V and 2 bases for J; bases not matched to a gene: 12. The CDR3 totals 17 residues. The CDR3 is CAYHLGLAGSDTDTQYF. CDR3 bases: TGTGCCTACCACCTGGGACTAGCGGGGAGTGACACAGATACGCAGTATTTT.

This clonotype was recorded a few times. The V gene is TRBV12-3 or TRBV12-4, the J gene TRBJ2-3; 12 bases are a match to TRBD2. This CDR3 spans 13 amino acids. V gave up 9 bases and J gave up 5 bases; unmatched junction bases: 3. The CDR3 loop reads CASRLAGVDTQYF. Written as DNA, the CDR3 is TGTGCCAGTCGACTAGCGGGAGTAGATACGCAGTATTTT.

This clonotype was counted a few times. The V and J genes are TRBV25-1 and TRBJ2-5; a possible D gene is TRBD1 (6 bases). CDR3 size: 13 residues. Germline V lookup: CDR1 MGHDK, CDR2 SYGVNS. V dropped 7 bases and J dropped 1 base, with 10 bases sitting between them. This chain's CDR3 is CASKLDSQETQYF. The CDR3, as DNA: TGTGCCAGCAAATTGGACAGCCAAGAGACCCAGTACTTC.

The chain couples TRBV18 to TRBJ2-4; D might be TRBD1 (6 bases). The germline V gene has CDR1 KGHSH and CDR2 LQKENI. Between the trimmed V and J ends, which lost 2 bases and 0 bases, there was a span of 11 bases. The CDR3 contains 16 residues. CDR3 protein: CASSPRTEIAKNIQYF. CDR3 nucleotides: TGTGCCAGCTCACCAAGGACAGAGATAGCCAAAAACATTCAGTACTTC. Variable domain in full (rest from reference TRBV18 and TRBJ2-4): NAGVMQNPRHLVRRRGQEARLRCSPMKGHSHVYWYRQLPEEGLKFMVYLQKENIIDESGMPKERFSAEFPKEGPSILRIQQVVRGDSAAYFCASSPRTEIAKNIQYFGAGTRLSVL.

This clonotype was counted between two and nine times. The chain joins TRBV29-1 to TRBJ2-7; TRBD1 matches at 7 bases. V was pared by 3 bases and J by 4 bases, with 6 bases of the junction left unmatched. The CDR3 spans 13 residues. CDR1 is SQVTM and CDR2 is ANQGSEA in the germline V gene. CDR3 DNA: TGCAGCGTTGAGGGGACAGAGACTTACGAGCAGTACTTC. Translated, it gives CSVEGTETYEQYF.

In its sample, this clonotype was seen a few times. This chain uses TRBV6-5 with TRBJ2-1; 10 bases are shared with TRBD2. Germline V lookup: CDR1 MNHEY, CDR2 SVGAGI. Trimming at V came to 3 bases and at J to 0 bases, leaving 8 bases not matched to a gene. The CDR3 spans 18 residues. This CDR3 reads CASSYGVAGGSSYNEQFF. In DNA form, the CDR3 reads TGTGCCAGCAGTTATGGGGTAGCGGGAGGTAGCTCCTACAATGAGCAGTTCTTC.

This clonotype is a singleton in its sample. The gene calls are TRBV27 and TRBJ2-1, with TRBD1 as a possible D gene (5 bases). Germline V gives CDR1 MNHEY, CDR2 SMNVEV (reference sequence). The CDR3 loop spans 16 amino acids. V lost 0 bases and J lost 0, with 9 bases in between. The CDR3 DNA reads TGTGCCAGCAGTTTATCTGCAGGGATCTCCTACAATGAGCAGTTCTTC. This sequence encodes CASSLSAGISYNEQFF.

This chain connects TRBV10-3 to TRBJ2-7; no firm D call. V shed 8 bases and J shed 1 base, with 9 bases lying between them. The CDR3 contains 12 residues. CDR1 and CDR2 (germline): ENHRY, SYGVKD. The CDR3 loop reads CAIPPRSYEQYF. CDR3 bases: TGTGCCATCCCCCCACGGTCCTACGAGCAGTACTTC.

The genes are TRBV7-8 and TRBJ2-7, with 12 bases that match TRBD2. Trimming took 8 bases from V and 3 from J; bases not matched to a gene: 5. The CDR3 contains 14 residues. Looked up from germline, CDR1 is SGHVS and CDR2 is FQNEAQ. The CDR3 sequence: CASQRLAGVYEQYF. In nucleotides, the CDR3 is TGTGCCAGCCAACGACTAGCGGGGGTCTACGAGCAGTACTTC.

This clonotype was detected only a few times. The chain is built from TRBV29-1 and TRBJ2-7; 8 bases map to TRBD2. The V gene's germline CDR1 is SQVTM and CDR2 ANQGSEA. V gave up 4 bases and J gave up 2 bases; unmatched junction bases: 7. The CDR3 totals 14 residues. CDR3 in DNA: TGCAGCGTTGGACGGGGGGGGGTCGCCTACGAGCAGTACTTC. Translated: CSVGRGGVAYEQYF.

This clonotype was detected a few times. The DNA for the CDR3 is TGTGCCAGCAGCTCGGTTCGGGGGCAGTTTGCCGGGGAGCTGTTTTTT. This codes for CASSSVRGQFAGELFF. The gene calls are TRBV5-6 and TRBJ2-2; D may correspond to TRBD1 or TRBD2 (6 bases each). Trimming pared 3 bases from V and 6 bases from J, leaving 18 bases between. This CDR3 contains 16 residues. Per germline, CDR1 SGHDT and CDR2 YYEEEE.